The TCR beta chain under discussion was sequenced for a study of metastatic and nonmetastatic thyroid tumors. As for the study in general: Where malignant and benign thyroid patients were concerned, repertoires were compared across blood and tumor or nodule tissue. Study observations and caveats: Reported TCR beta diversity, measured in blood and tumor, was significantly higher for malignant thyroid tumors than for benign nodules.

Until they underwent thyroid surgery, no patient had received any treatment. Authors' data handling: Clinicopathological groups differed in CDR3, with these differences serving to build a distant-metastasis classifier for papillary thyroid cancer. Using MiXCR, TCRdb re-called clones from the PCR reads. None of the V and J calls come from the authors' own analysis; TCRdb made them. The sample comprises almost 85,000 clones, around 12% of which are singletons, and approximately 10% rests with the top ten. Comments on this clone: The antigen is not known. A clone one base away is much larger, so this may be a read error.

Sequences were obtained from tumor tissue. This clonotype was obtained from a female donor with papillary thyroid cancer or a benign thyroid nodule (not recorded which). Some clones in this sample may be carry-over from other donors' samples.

The CDR3 sequence: CASSVVSSWSSEQFF. The CDR3 region has the DNA TGTGCCAGCAGCGTAGTGTCCAGCTGGAGTAGTGAGCAGTTCTTC. This chain links TRBV9 with TRBJ2-1, with D uncertain. The CDR3 runs to 15 residues. V dropped 0 bases and J dropped 9 bases, with 16 bases sitting between them. Germline CDR1 and CDR2: SGDLS and YYNGEE.